This T cell receptor beta chain was identified in a study of cytomegalovirus exposure and HLA in healthy donors. Points from the study as a whole: When analyzed later, the rates of TCR association showed variation by HLA locus, with DRB1 the most and HLA-C the fewest. According to a later analysis, most TCR beta chains associated with CMV appeared HLA-restricted. The productive fraction for most TCR beta V segments was about 87% or about 30% in an earlier analysis.

Germline V gives CDR1 SQVTM, CDR2 ANQGSEA. The CDR3 consists of 10 residues. The V gene lost 6 bases and the J gene lost 7 bases, with 7 bases spanning the gap. On this clone itself: Antigen: not known.

PCR primers comprised 60 Vbeta and 13 Jbeta primers. Profiling relied on immunoSEQ multiplex PCR, and the TCRdb table lists in-frame clones only, not all of them. The data hold fewer than 150,000 clones, with around 69% observed a single time. This TCR was recovered from a man between 50 and 59 years old in good health and CMV-seropositive. The V and J genes are TRBV29-1 and TRBJ2-1; a possible D gene is TRBD2 (5 bases). The source material was PBMCs. CDR3 residues: CSVAVNEQFF. The CDR3 DNA reads as TGCAGCGTAGCGGTAAATGAGCAGTTCTTC.